The 20 T cell receptor beta chains listed next were all sequenced from one sample in a study of brain T cells in children with intractable seizures. Clones were sequenced by immunoSEQ multiplex PCR, and TCRdb holds only the in-frame ones, with some missing. Here the sample spans roughly 120,000 clones, 85% to 95% being singletons. The sample in question was peripheral blood, obtained at surgery. These receptor sequences come from a boy under two years old with hemimegalencephaly and intractable seizures.

The chain uses TRBV20-1 and TRBJ2-1; 7 bases line up with TRBD2. The CDR3 covers 11 residues. Germline CDR1 and CDR2: DFQATT and SNEGSKA (reference sequence). The trim removed 3 bases at V and 8 bases at J, leaving 1 base unmatched. CDR3 in amino acids: CSARGGDEQFF. The CDR3 nucleotides are TGCAGTGCTAGGGGAGGGGATGAGCAGTTCTTC.

J is TRBJ2-5 and V is TRBV5-1, with 11 bases lining up with TRBD2. Germline V gene sequence: CDR1 SGHRS, CDR2 YFSETQ. This CDR3 contains 20 residues. The V gene end was trimmed by 0 bases and the J gene end by 2 bases; junction bases not matched to a gene: 15. The CDR3 bases are TGCGCCAGCAGCTTGGATGGTGGGACTAGCGGTAATTCTATGCAAGAGACCCAGTACTTC. Translated: CASSLDGGTSGNSMQETQYF.

V gene TRBV18 combines with J gene TRBJ1-1; D unclear. CDR1 is KGHSH, CDR2 LQKENI, per germline. This CDR3 comprises 13 residues. Between the trimmed V and J ends, which lost 5 bases and 7 bases, there was a span of 14 bases. CDR3 amino acids: CASSTTEFSEAFF. DNA of the CDR3: TGTGCCAGCTCAACGACCGAATTTAGTGAAGCTTTCTTT.

This clone was detected a few times. Within the sample, other DNA sequences also encode this same CDR3. The chain carries TRBV20-1 and TRBJ1-2; D ambiguous. The CDR3 loop spans 11 amino acids. The V gene lost 3 bases and the J gene lost 2 bases, with 4 bases spanning the gap. Germline CDR1 DFQATT, CDR2 SNEGSKA (reference sequence). The CDR3 region is CSARDNYGYTF. Here the CDR3 DNA reads TGCAGTGCTAGGGACAACTATGGCTACACCTTC.

The rearrangement uses TRBV29-1 and TRBJ1-1; D is uncertain. Germline V gene lookup returns CDR1 SQVTM and CDR2 ANQGSEA. This CDR3 has 12 residues. Trimming left V 7 bases short and J 2 bases short, with 11 bases between. CDR3 sequence reads: CSATPPNTEAFF. CDR3 DNA sequence: TGCAGCGCCACACCTCCAAACACTGAAGCTTTCTTT.

This sequence joins TRBV20-1 and TRBJ2-7; D not certain. The CDR3 consists of 11 residues. Trimming cost V 5 bases and J 4 bases, with 9 bases left between them. CDR1 and CDR2 from the germline V gene are DFQATT and SNEGSKA (reference sequence). The CDR3 reads CSADQVYEQYF. Here the CDR3 DNA reads TGCAGTGCTGATCAGGTATACGAGCAGTACTTC.

The J gene is TRBJ1-2, the V gene TRBV4-1; tentative D call: TRBD1 (5 bases). The CDR3 spans 15 residues. V lost 0 bases and J lost 4, with 12 bases in between. Germline V gives CDR1 MGHRA, CDR2 YSYEKL. As DNA, the CDR3 is TGCGCCAGCAGCCAAGAGGCTAGGGGCTTCTATGGCTACACCTTC. This codes for CASSQEARGFYGYTF.

The CDR3 protein is CASSQTSGTRTDTQYF. The DNA of the CDR3 is TGTGCCAGCAGCCAGACTAGCGGGACTCGCACAGATACGCAGTATTTT. The rearrangement joins TRBV5-4 to TRBJ2-3, with 11 bases matching TRBD2. The CDR3 length is 16 residues. Germline CDR1 is SGHNT and CDR2 is YYREEE (reference sequence). V trimming: 4 bases; J trimming: 1 base; junction bases outside the gene matches: 5.

The chain employs TRBV24-1 and TRBJ2-1; D gene unclear. V lost 7 bases to trimming and J lost 4 bases, with 13 bases between them. Per the germline V gene, CDR1 is KGHDR and CDR2 is SFDVKD. The CDR3 has 14 residues. DNA of the CDR3: TGTGCCACCAGGTCTCCGGACGTATACAATGAGCAGTTCTTC. This sequence encodes CATRSPDVYNEQFF.

The J gene is TRBJ2-6, the V gene TRBV21-1; the DNA was not compared with TRBD1, the D call given in the table. TRBV21-1 is recorded as a pseudogene. This CDR3 has 16 residues. This CDR3 is CASSKNRVNGANVLTF. The CDR3 nucleotides are TGTGCCAGCAGCAAAAACAGGGTTAATGGGGCCAACGTCCTGACTTTC.

This sequence joins TRBV28 and TRBJ2-7; the D gene could be TRBD1 or TRBD2 (5 bases each). Germline CDR1 is MDHEN and CDR2 is SYDVKM. The CDR3 has 14 amino acids. V lost 8 bases to trimming and J lost 2 bases, with 16 bases between them. The CDR3 sequence is CASGGTLQPYEQYF. CDR3 coding DNA: TGTGCCAGCGGGGGAACACTCCAACCCTACGAGCAGTACTTC. The whole variable domain, remainder taken from reference TRBV28 and TRBJ2-7, is DVKVTQSSRYLVKRTGEKVFLECVQDMDHENMFWYRQDPGLGLRLIYFSYDVKMKEKGDIPEGYSVSREKKERFSLILESASTNQTSMYLCASGGTLQPYEQYFGPGTRLTVT.

The chain employs TRBV7-2 and TRBJ1-6; D might be TRBD1 (5 bases). The V gene lost 3 bases and the J gene lost 7 bases, with 10 bases spanning the gap. The length of the CDR3 is 14 residues. Germline assignment: CDR1 SGHTA and CDR2 FQGNSA. The CDR3 DNA follows: TGTGCCAGCAGCTTCCAGGGCCAGAATTCACCCCTCCACTTT. Translating it yields CASSFQGQNSPLHF.

This chain joins TRBV7-9 and TRBJ1-1; 10 bases agree with TRBD1. This CDR3 is 15 amino acids long. Trimming took 5 bases from V and 1 from J; bases not matched to a gene: 4. CDR1 SEHNR and CDR2 FQNEAQ come from the germline V gene (reference sequence). CDR3 nucleotide sequence: TGTGCCAGCAGCCCCTGGGACAGGGGGAACACTGAAGCTTTCTTT. This gives the protein CASSPWDRGNTEAFF. Based on the CDR3 plus reference TRBV7-9 and TRBJ1-1, the full variable domain is DTGVSQNPRHKITKRGQNVTFRCDPISEHNRLYWYRQTLGQGPEFLTYFQNEAQLEKSRLLSDRFSAERPKGSFSTLEIQRTEQGDSAMYLCASSPWDRGNTEAFFGQGTRLTVV.

The rearrangement links TRBV5-1 to TRBJ2-3; D might be TRBD2 (6 bases). This CDR3 is built from 15 residues. V lost 4 bases to trimming and J lost 2 bases, with 14 bases between them. Germline lookup yields CDR1 SGHRS and CDR2 YFSETQ. Written as DNA, the CDR3 is TGCGCCAGCAGCGGGACTTCCCTTAACACAGATACGCAGTATTTT. Its protein is CASSGTSLNTDTQYF.

V gene TRBV7-8 combines with J gene TRBJ2-7, with a possible D match to TRBD1 (5 bases). The CDR3 is 16 residues long. Germline assignment: CDR1 SGHVS and CDR2 FQNEAQ. V lost 4 bases and J 0 bases, leaving 16 bases between the germline ends. CDR3 amino acids: CASSSLGDAFSYEQYF. CDR3 sequence (DNA): TGTGCCAGCAGCTCCTTAGGGGATGCGTTCTCCTACGAGCAGTACTTC.

The chain is built from TRBV15 and TRBJ2-7; TRBD2 aligns across 9 bases. The CDR3 runs to 17 residues. Germline values: CDR1 LNHNV, CDR2 YYDKDF (reference sequence). J lost 3 bases, V lost 0 bases, and 9 bases had no gene match. DNA of the CDR3: TGTGCCACCAGCAGAGATCGGGGCGGGAGGGCCCTCTACGAGCAGTACTTC. It specifies CATSRDRGGRALYEQYF.

The CDR3 nucleotides read TGTGCCAGTAGCCCTCCAGGGACTAGCGGGAGGAGGGATACGCAGTATTTT. Translated, it gives CASSPPGTSGRRDTQYF. V gene TRBV19 combines with J gene TRBJ2-3, with 15 nucleotides matching TRBD2. Per germline, CDR1 LNHDA and CDR2 SQIVND (reference sequence). Trimming took 6 bases from V and 6 from J; bases not matched to a gene: 10. The CDR3 loop spans 17 amino acids.

V gene TRBV28 combines with J gene TRBJ1-1; tentative D call: TRBD1 (6 bases). CDR1 MDHEN and CDR2 SYDVKM come from the germline V gene. The CDR3 covers 13 residues. Trimming cost V 6 bases and J 9 bases, with 17 bases left between them. The DNA of the CDR3 is TGTGCCAGCAGCCGTTACAGGGCGAGGAAAGCTTTCTTT. This codes for CASSRYRARKAFF. The entire variable domain, with the rest obtained from reference TRBV28 and TRBJ1-1, is as follows: DVKVTQSSRYLVKRTGEKVFLECVQDMDHENMFWYRQDPGLGLRLIYFSYDVKMKEKGDIPEGYSVSREKKERFSLILESASTNQTSMYLCASSRYRARKAFFGQGTRLTVV.

This clone was counted once. An end of the junction differs from the germline gene, which may be a read error. This chain joins TRBV3-1 (or the pseudogene TRBV3-2) and TRBJ2-1; 8 bases line up with TRBD2. CDR1 and CDR2 (germline): LGHDT, YNNKEL (reference sequence). The CDR3 covers 14 residues. CDR3 nucleotides: TGTGCCAGCAGCCCCGGGGCTAGCGGGCTACTGTTAGTCTTC. Amino acids: CASSPGASGLLLVF.

The chain joins TRBV14 to TRBJ1-3; D is unresolved. The CDR3 loop spans 14 amino acids. With 4 bases removed from V and 0 bases from J, the gap between germline ends came to 7 bases. Germline CDR1 and CDR2: SGHDN and FVKESK. Here the CDR3 reads CASSLGSSGNTIYF. The DNA of the CDR3 is TGTGCCAGCAGCCTGGGGAGCTCTGGAAACACCATATATTTT.